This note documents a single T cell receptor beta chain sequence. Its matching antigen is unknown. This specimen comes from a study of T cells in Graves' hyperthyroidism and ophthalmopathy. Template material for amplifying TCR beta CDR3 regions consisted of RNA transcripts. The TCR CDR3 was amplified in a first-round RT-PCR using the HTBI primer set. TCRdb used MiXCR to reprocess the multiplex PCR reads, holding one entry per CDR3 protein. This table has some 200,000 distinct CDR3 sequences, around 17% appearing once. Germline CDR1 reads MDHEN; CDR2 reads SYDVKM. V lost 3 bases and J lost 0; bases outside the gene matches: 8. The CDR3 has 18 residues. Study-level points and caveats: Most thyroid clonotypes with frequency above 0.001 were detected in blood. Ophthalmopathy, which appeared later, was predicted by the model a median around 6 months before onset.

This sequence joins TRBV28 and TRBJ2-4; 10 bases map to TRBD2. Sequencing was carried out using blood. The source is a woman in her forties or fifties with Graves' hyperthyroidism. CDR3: CASSFLAGDWRAKNIQYF. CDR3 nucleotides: TGTGCCAGCAGTTTTCTAGCGGGGGATTGGCGAGCCAAAAACATTCAGTACTTC.